This T cell receptor beta chain was sequenced for a study of early T cells in non-severe SARS-CoV-2 infection. Study summary: Sequencing of bulk RNA from unsorted whole blood was done, without chain pairing.

This clonotype was counted only a few times. Antigen: not known. Each cDNA molecule carried a unique molecular identifier. Using its own MiXCR run on the 5' RACE reads, TCRdb lists one record per CDR3 protein. The data contain about 75,000 distinct CDR3 sequences, 11% of them singletons. The junction had 4 bases not matched to a gene; V was cut back by 2 bases and J by 3 bases. Germline V lookup: CDR1 LGHNA, CDR2 YNFKEQ. This CDR3 comprises 16 residues. Study-level findings and limits: Matching results from VDJdb favored anti-spike CD8 responses, leaving private and CD4 specificities undetected.

The TCR sequence derives from an adult who was a healthcare worker with PCR-confirmed SARS-CoV-2 infection or an uninfected control (not recorded which). This sequence joins TRBV4-2 and TRBJ2-3; 11 bases fit TRBD2. This sample comprised whole blood, obtained at baseline. The CDR3 loop reads CASSQQTSGATDTQYF. The CDR3 coding sequence is TGTGCCAGCAGCCAACAGACTAGCGGGGCTACAGATACGCAGTATTTT.